A single T cell receptor beta chain is shown here with its context. This specimen comes from a study of T-cell memory formation after mild COVID-19. V was shortened by 0 bases and J by 9 bases, with 10 bases between the two germline ends. CDR1 and CDR2 from the germline V gene are SGDLS and YYNGEE. The CDR3 is made up of 13 amino acids. TCRdb passed the 5' RACE reads through MiXCR, listing each CDR3 protein once. The sample holds more than 450,000 distinct CDR3 sequences, approximately 19% seen once. This sequence joins TRBV9 and TRBJ2-1; TRBD2 is a possible D gene (6 bases). The sequencing sample was made of PBMCs or a T cell subset sorted from them (not recorded which). This clonotype originated in an adult woman who had mild COVID-19 (a few samples of this study predate the infection). Cell type and time point are not known. CDR3 nucleotide sequence: TGTGCCAGCAGCGTAGGGACTACGACTGAGCAGTTCTTC. Protein sequence: CASSVGTTTEQFF.